This TCR beta chain was identified in a study of T cells after yellow fever vaccination. For the study at large: Some fractions had low cell numbers, and these were prepared with SMART-Seq v4 Ultra Low Input. Overall study results and limits: Most clones from primary vaccination were detected again post-booster (roughly 95% CD4, 88% CD8).

Trimming left V 4 bases short and J 3 bases short, with 19 bases between. This CDR3 has 16 residues. CDR1 is SGHKS, CDR2 YYEKEE, per germline (reference sequence). TCRdb re-called the 5' RACE reads through MiXCR, storing one row per CDR3 protein. Found here are 200,000 to 300,000 distinct CDR3 sequences, over 10% of them singletons; the top ten hold about 0.51%. The table lists this clonotype with many counts. Antigen: not known. J is TRBJ2-5 and V is TRBV5-5, with D maybe TRBD1 (5 bases). The sequencing used CD4+ T cells sorted from PBMCs, collected 45 days after the yellow fever booster vaccination. The sequence was collected from a man aged 25 to 40 who received the YFV17D yellow fever vaccine. The CDR3 loop reads CASSETVSLWKETQYF. The CDR3 bases are TGTGCCAGCAGCGAGACAGTATCCCTGTGGAAAGAGACCCAGTACTTC.